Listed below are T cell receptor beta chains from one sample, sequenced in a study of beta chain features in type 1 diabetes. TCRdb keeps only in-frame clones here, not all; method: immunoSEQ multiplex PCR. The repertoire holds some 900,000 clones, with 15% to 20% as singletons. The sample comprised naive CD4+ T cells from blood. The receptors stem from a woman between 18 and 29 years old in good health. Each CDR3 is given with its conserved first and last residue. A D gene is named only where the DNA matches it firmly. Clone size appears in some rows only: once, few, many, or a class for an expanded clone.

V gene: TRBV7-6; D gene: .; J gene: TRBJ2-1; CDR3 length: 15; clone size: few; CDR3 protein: CASSKRQTRNNEQFF; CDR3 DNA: TGTGCCAGCAGCAAAAGACAGACGAGAAACAATGAGCAGTTCTTC
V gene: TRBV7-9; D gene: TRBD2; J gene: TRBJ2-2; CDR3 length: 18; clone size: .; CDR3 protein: CASSSIPGLAGVTGELFF; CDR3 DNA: TGTGCCAGCAGCTCAATCCCGGGACTAGCGGGAGTAACCGGGGAGCTGTTTTTT
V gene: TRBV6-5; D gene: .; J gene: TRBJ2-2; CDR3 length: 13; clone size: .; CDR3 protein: CASREANTGELFF; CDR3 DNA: TGTGCCAGCAGGGAAGCGAACACCGGGGAGCTGTTTTTT
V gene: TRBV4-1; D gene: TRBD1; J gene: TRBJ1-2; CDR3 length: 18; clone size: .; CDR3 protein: CASSQRSGQGALAGGYTF; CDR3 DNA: TGCGCCAGCAGCCAGAGATCGGGACAGGGGGCGCTTGCCGGTGGCTACACCTTC
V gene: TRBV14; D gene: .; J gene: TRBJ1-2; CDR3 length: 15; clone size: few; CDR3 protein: CASSQSAWDGYGYTF; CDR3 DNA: TGTGCCAGCAGCCAAAGCGCCTGGGACGGCTATGGCTACACCTTC
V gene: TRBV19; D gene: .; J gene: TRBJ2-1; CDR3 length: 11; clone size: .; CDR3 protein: CASSIAMEQFF; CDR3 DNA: TGTGCCAGTAGTATAGCTATGGAGCAGTTCTTC
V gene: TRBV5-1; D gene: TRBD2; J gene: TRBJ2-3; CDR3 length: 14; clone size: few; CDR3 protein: CASSLAGGLDTQYF; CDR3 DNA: TGCGCCAGCAGCTTAGCGGGAGGTCTCGATACGCAGTATTTT
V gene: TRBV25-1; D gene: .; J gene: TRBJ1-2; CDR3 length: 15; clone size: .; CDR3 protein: CASSSDRLFNYGYTF; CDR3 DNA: TGTGCCAGCAGTTCGGACAGACTATTTAACTATGGCTACACCTTC
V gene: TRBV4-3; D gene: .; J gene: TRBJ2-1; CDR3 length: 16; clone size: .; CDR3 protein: CASSQASSSSYNEQFF; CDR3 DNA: TGCGCCAGCAGCCAAGCGTCTAGTAGCTCCTACAATGAGCAGTTCTTC
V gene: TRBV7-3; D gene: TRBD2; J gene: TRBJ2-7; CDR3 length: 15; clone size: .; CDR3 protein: CASSLALAGPYEQYF; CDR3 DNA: TGTGCCAGCAGCTTAGCACTAGCGGGGCCCTACGAGCAGTACTTC
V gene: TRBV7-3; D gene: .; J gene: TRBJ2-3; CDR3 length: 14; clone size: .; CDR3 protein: CASSPSYSTDTQYF; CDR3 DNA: TGTGCCAGCAGCCCCTCGTACAGCACAGATACGCAGTATTTT
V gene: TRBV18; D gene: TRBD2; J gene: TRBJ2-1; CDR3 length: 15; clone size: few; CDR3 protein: CASQIAGISYNEQFF; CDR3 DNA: TGTGCCAGCCAAATAGCGGGAATAAGTTACAATGAGCAGTTCTTC
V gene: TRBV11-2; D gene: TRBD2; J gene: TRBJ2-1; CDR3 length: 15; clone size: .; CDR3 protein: CASSSVAGVIGEQFF; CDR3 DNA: TGTGCCAGCAGCTCAGTAGCGGGAGTCATTGGTGAGCAGTTCTTC
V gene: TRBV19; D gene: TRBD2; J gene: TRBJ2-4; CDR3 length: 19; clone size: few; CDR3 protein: CASSKVAGLGLLAKNIQYF; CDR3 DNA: TGTGCCAGTAGTAAGGTAGCGGGCCTGGGGCTACTGGCCAAAAACATTCAGTACTTC
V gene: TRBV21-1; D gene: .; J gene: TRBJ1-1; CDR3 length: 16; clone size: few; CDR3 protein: CASSAGTHMNGSEAFF; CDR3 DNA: TGTGCCAGCAGCGCCGGGACACACATGAACGGTTCTGAAGCTTTCTTT
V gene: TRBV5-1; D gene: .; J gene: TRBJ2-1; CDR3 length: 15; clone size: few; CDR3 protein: CASSQGQITYNEQFF; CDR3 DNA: TGCGCCAGCAGCCAAGGACAGATCACTTACAATGAGCAGTTCTTC
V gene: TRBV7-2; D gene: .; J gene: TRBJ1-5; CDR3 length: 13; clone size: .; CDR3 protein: CASSWDTNQPQHF; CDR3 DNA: TGTGCCAGCAGCTGGGACACGAATCAGCCCCAGCATTTT
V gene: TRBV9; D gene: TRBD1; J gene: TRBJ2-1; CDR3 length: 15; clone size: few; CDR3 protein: CASSQPGTGPNEQFF; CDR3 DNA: TGTGCCAGCAGCCAACCCGGGACAGGGCCCAATGAGCAGTTCTTC
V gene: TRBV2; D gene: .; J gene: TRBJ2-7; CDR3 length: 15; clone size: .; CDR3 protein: CASSEAPGPSYEQYF; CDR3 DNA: TGTGCCAGCAGTGAAGCCCCCGGGCCGTCCTACGAGCAGTACTTC
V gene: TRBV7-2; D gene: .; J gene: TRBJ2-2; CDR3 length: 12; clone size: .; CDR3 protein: CASSLNTGELFF; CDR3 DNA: TGTGCCAGCAGCCTAAACACCGGGGAGCTGTTTTTT
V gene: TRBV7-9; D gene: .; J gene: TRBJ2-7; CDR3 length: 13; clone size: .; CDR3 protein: CASSLDSPYEQYF; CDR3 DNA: TGTGCCAGCAGCTTGGACAGCCCGTACGAGCAGTACTTC
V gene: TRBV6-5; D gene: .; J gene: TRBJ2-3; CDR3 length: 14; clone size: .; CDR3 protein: CASSYRTSTDTQYF; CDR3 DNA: TGTGCCAGCAGTTATAGGACTAGCACAGATACGCAGTATTTT
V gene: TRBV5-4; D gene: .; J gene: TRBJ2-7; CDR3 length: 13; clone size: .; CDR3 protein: CASSLDSPYEQYF; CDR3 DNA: TGTGCCAGCAGCTTGGACAGTCCCTACGAGCAGTACTTC
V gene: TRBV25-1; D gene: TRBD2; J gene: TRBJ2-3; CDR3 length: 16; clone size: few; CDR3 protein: CASSSHSGRALDTQYF; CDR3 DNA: TGTGCCAGCAGTTCCCATAGCGGGAGGGCCTTAGATACGCAGTATTTT
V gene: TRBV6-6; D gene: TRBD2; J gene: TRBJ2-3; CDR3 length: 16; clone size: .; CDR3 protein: CASSLTSGGFKDTQYF; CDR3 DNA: TGTGCCAGCAGTTTGACTAGCGGGGGCTTCAAGGATACGCAGTATTTT
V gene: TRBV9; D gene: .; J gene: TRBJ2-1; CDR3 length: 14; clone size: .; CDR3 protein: CASSPRERHNEQFF; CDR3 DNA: TGTGCCAGCAGCCCACGGGAGAGACACAATGAGCAGTTCTTC
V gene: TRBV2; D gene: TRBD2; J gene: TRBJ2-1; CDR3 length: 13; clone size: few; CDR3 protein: CAGQLAAYNEQFF; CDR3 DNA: TGTGCCGGCCAACTAGCGGCCTACAATGAGCAGTTCTTC
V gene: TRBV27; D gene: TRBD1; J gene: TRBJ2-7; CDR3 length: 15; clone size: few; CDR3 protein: CASSFRRQGAHEQYF; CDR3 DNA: TGTGCCAGCAGTTTCCGACGCCAGGGGGCCCACGAGCAGTACTTC
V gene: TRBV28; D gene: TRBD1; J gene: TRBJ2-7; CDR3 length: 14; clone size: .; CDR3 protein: CASKDGTGVYEQYF; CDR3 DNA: TGTGCCAGCAAAGACGGGACAGGGGTGTACGAGCAGTACTTC
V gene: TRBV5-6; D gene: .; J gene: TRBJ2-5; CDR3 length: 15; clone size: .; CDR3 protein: CASSFRGQYQETQYF; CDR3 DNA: TGTGCCAGCAGCTTCAGGGGTCAGTACCAAGAGACCCAGTACTTC
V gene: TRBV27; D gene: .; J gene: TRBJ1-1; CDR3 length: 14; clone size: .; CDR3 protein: CASSLFGVETEAFF; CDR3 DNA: TGTGCCAGCAGTTTATTTGGGGTGGAAACTGAAGCTTTCTTT